A selection of T cell receptor beta chains follows, all from one sample in a study of tumor-infiltrating lymphocytes in glioblastoma multiforme. In TCRdb, the multiplex PCR reads were re-called with MiXCR into one record per CDR3 protein. Of around 30,000 distinct CDR3 sequences listed, 50% to 75% are singletons. What was sequenced was brain tumor tissue. The receptors come from a male donor with glioblastoma. The CDR3 runs from the conserved cysteine through the conserved F or W. The order of the fields is J gene, V gene, D gene, clone size, CDR3 protein, CDR3 DNA. The D gene is left open where the match is weak. Not all rows give a size; the values are once, few, many and, for expanded clones, a class.

TRBJ2-7 TRBV20-1 TRBD2 once CSAVPIAGGPNEQYF TGCAGTGCTGTCCCAATAGCGGGAGGGCCTAACGAGCAGTACTTC
TRBJ1-2 TRBV5-1 TRBD1 many CASSLTGGFDYGYTF TGCGCCAGCAGCTTGACAGGGGGTTTCGACTATGGCTACACCTTC
TRBJ2-3 TRBV6-5 TRBD2 . CASKRSGRGTVTQYF TGTGCCAGCAAGCGCAGCGGGAGGGGAACAGTTACACAGTATTTT
TRBJ2-3 TRBV12-3/TRBV12-4 TRBD1 . CASSFVDRGTDTQYF TGTGCCAGCAGTTTCGTGGACAGGGGTACAGATACGCAGTATTTT
TRBJ2-7 TRBV2 . few CASGRNYEQYF TGTGCCAGCGGACGGAACTACGAGCAGTACTTC
TRBJ1-6 TRBV24-1 TRBD1 few CATSRGTGVSPLHF TGTGCCACCAGCCGAGGGACAGGGGTTTCACCCCTCCACTTT
TRBJ2-2 TRBV6-5 . once CASSYSLRVPRELLF TGTGCCAGCAGTTACTCGCTTAGGGTGCCCCGGGAGCTGCTTTTT
TRBJ2-2 TRBV4-1 . many CASSRKGGTNTGELFF TGCGCCAGCAGCAGAAAAGGGGGTACGAACACCGGGGAGCTGTTTTTT
TRBJ2-5 TRBV4-2 . many CASSQTPDSQETQYF TGTGCCAGCAGCCAAACCCCGGACAGCCAAGAGACCCAGTACTTC
TRBJ2-3 TRBV5-1 TRBD1 . CASSSDRDPTDTQYF TGCGCCAGCAGCTCTGACAGGGACCCCACAGATACGCAGTATTTT
TRBJ2-7 TRBV18 . . CASSFAGTENYEQYF TGTGCCAGCTCATTTGCTGGGACGGAGAATTACGAGCAGTACTTC
TRBJ2-1 TRBV4-1 . . CASSRGGNLFEQFF TGCGCCAGCAGCCGAGGAGGAAACCTCTTTGAGCAGTTCTTT
TRBJ2-2 TRBV12-5 TRBD1 . CASGTGTDLNTGELFF TGTGCTAGTGGGACAGGGACAGACCTGAACACCGGGGAGCTGTTTTTT
TRBJ1-2 TRBV29-1 . . CSIAQGLDYGYTF TGCAGCATTGCACAAGGTCTGGACTATGGCTACACCTTC
TRBJ2-1 TRBV29-1 TRBD2 . CSVEYRGSRNKQFF TGCAGCGTTGAATACCGCGGGAGCCGCAATAAGCAGTTCTTT
TRBJ2-2 TRBV7-3 TRBD1 . CASSFIGTGGLAGELFF TGTGCCAGCAGCTTTATCGGGACAGGGGGCTTGGCCGGGGAGCTGTTTTTT
TRBJ1-5 TRBV6-5 . . CARRWHSNQPQHF TGTGCCAGAAGGTGGCATAGCAATCAGCCCCAGCATTTT
TRBJ1-1 TRBV10-3 . . CAAADGNTEVFF TGTGCCGCCGCCGACGGAAACACTGAAGTTTTCTTT
TRBJ1-4 TRBV20-1 TRBD1 . CGAPVDQGVGEKLFF TGCGGCGCCCCCGTCGATCAGGGGGTGGGTGAAAAACTGTTTTTT
TRBJ2-2 TRBV4-3 TRBD2 . CASSPRLAGQPNTGELFF TGCGCCAGCAGCCCTCGACTAGCGGGCCAGCCGAACACCGGGGAGCTGTTTTTT
TRBJ2-1 TRBV11-3 TRBD2 . CASSSGEGEQFF TGTGCCAGCAGCTCGGGGGAGGGTGAGCAGTTCTTC
TRBJ2-5 TRBV11-2 . . CASSLLGETQYF TGTGCCAGCAGCCTCTTGGGAGAGACCCAGTACTTC
TRBJ2-1 TRBV20-1 TRBD1 many CSARPTGGESRTTNNEQFF TGCAGTGCTAGACCTACAGGGGGAGAAAGCCGTACCACTAACAATGAGCAGTTCTTC
TRBJ2-5 TRBV11-2 . . CASKMVGAQETQYF TGTGCCAGCAAGATGGTGGGGGCACAGGAGACCCAGTACTTC
TRBJ2-7 TRBV11-2 . . CASSLDKGGRYEQYF TGTGCCAGCAGCTTAGATAAGGGGGGGAGATACGAGCAGTACTTC
TRBJ2-7 TRBV29-1 . . CSVSQEATCEQYF TGCAGCGTGTCACAGGAGGCAACCTGCGAGCAGTACTTC
TRBJ2-7 TRBV29-1 TRBD1 . CSAVLQGAYEQYF TGTAGCGCTGTCCTTCAGGGGGCTTACGAGCAGTACTTC
TRBJ2-1 TRBV7-3 TRBD2 once CAISVTSGPFNEQFF TGTGCCATCAGCGTCACTAGCGGGCCCTTCAATGAGCAGTTCTTC
TRBJ2-7 TRBV5-1 . . CASSFDGQPYEQYF TGCGCCAGCAGCTTCGACGGTCAGCCCTACGAGCAGTACTTC
TRBJ2-7 TRBV2 . . CASKGITIYEQYF TGTGCCTCAAAGGGGATAACCATATACGAGCAGTACTTC